The next 13 T cell receptor beta chains were all read from a single sample in a study of T cell clonotyping in hematopoietic cell transplantation. Time point: recipient sample about 28 days before transplant, after cytoreduction. Sequencing used immunoSEQ multiplex PCR; TCRdb keeps in-frame clones, though not all of them. Counted here are about 76,000 clones, approximately 95% occurring once; the ten biggest clones make up under 2%. This specimen was peripheral blood mononuclear cells, taken before stem cell transplant. These receptors originate from a woman aged 45-65 years with acute myeloid leukemia. Some clones in this sample may be carry-over from other donors' samples.

The chain employs TRBV5-6 and TRBJ1-3; D may be TRBD1 (5 bases). Germline values: CDR1 SGHDT, CDR2 YYEEEE. CDR3 length equals 15 residues. Trimming took off 2 bases at V and 1 base at J, with 10 bases between the two ends. CDR3 bases: TGTGCCAGCAGCTTACCTCAGGGATCTGGAAACACCATATATTTT. Its protein product is CASSLPQGSGNTIYF.

The gene calls are TRBV11-1 and TRBJ1-2; D ambiguous. The germline V gene has CDR1 SGHAT and CDR2 FQDESV (reference sequence). The CDR3 spans 15 residues. V lost 2 bases and J 4 bases, leaving 14 bases between the germline ends. The CDR3 region is CASSLTATEAYGYTF. CDR3 in DNA: TGTGCCAGCAGCTTAACCGCCACAGAGGCCTATGGCTACACCTTC. The whole variable domain, remainder taken from reference TRBV11-1 and TRBJ1-2, is EAEVAQSPRYKITEKSQAVAFWCDPISGHATLYWYRQILGQGPELLVQFQDESVVDDSQLPKDRFSAERLKGVDSTLKIQPAELGDSAMYLCASSLTATEAYGYTFGSGTRLTVV.

The chain uses TRBV2 and TRBJ1-5, with 9 bases lining up with TRBD1. V was pared by 3 bases and J by 7 bases, with 7 bases of the junction left unmatched. CDR3 length: 15 residues. Germline values: CDR1 SNHLY, CDR2 FYNNEI. The CDR3 spells CASSEQQGARQPQHF. For the CDR3, the DNA is TGTGCCAGCAGTGAGCAACAGGGGGCTCGACAGCCCCAGCATTTT.

This CDR3 reads CASSYSGIPSEAFF. As DNA, the CDR3 is TGTGCCAGCAGTTACTCAGGGATCCCTTCTGAAGCTTTCTTT. The V and J genes are TRBV6-5 and TRBJ1-1; no reliable D call. Per germline, CDR1 MNHEY and CDR2 SVGAGI. Trimming stripped 0 bases from V and 6 bases from J, with 11 bases between. This CDR3 comprises 14 residues.

J is TRBJ1-6 and V is TRBV9, with D uncertain. CDR1 and CDR2 (germline): SGDLS, YYNGEE. V was shortened by 0 bases and J by 10 bases, with 11 bases between the two germline ends. This CDR3 has 14 amino acids. The CDR3 loop is CASSVAGVGSPLHF. The CDR3 nucleotides read TGTGCCAGCAGCGTAGCTGGTGTGGGATCACCCCTCCACTTT.

V usage is TRBV6-5 and J usage is TRBJ1-1; D is uncertain. The CDR3 totals 13 residues. Trimming shortened V by 6 bases and J by 3 bases, and 11 bases separated the two germline ends. CDR1 and CDR2 from the germline V gene are MNHEY and SVGAGI. The chain's CDR3 is CASSRNTDTEAFF. CDR3 bases: TGTGCCAGCAGCCGAAATACGGACACTGAAGCTTTCTTT.

The CDR3 DNA follows: TGTGCCAGTAGTCGGACTAGCGCCCCTAATGAGCAGTTCTTC. Protein: CASSRTSAPNEQFF. The rearrangement joins TRBV19 to TRBJ2-1; 9 bases are shared with TRBD2. This CDR3 is built from 14 residues. J gave up 7 bases and V 5 bases, and 6 bases lay outside the gene matches. CDR1 is LNHDA and CDR2 is SQIVND in the germline V gene (reference sequence).

The gene calls are TRBV6-1 and TRBJ1-5, with 8 bases lining up with TRBD1. J was trimmed by 2 bases and V by 6 bases; bases with no gene match: 3. Germline V gene data show CDR1 as MNHNS and CDR2 as SASEGT. This CDR3 spans 14 amino acids. CDR3 in amino acids: CASRATGGNQPQHF. DNA of the CDR3: TGTGCCAGCAGAGCGACAGGGGGCAATCAGCCCCAGCATTTT.

The chain has TRBV28 and TRBJ1-5, with no clear D. Germline-derived CDR1 and CDR2 are MDHEN and SYDVKM. The V and J ends lost 7 bases and 4 bases respectively, with 14 bases between them. The length of the CDR3 is 14 residues. CDR3 in amino acids: CASIGNLWNQPQHF. DNA of the CDR3: TGTGCCAGCATAGGGAATCTCTGGAATCAGCCCCAGCATTTT. The whole variable domain, remainder taken from reference TRBV28 and TRBJ1-5, is DVKVTQSSRYLVKRTGEKVFLECVQDMDHENMFWYRQDPGLGLRLIYFSYDVKMKEKGDIPEGYSVSREKKERFSLILESASTNQTSMYLCASIGNLWNQPQHFGDGTRLSIL.

The chain carries TRBV30 and TRBJ2-3; 7 bases match TRBD1. Per the germline V gene, CDR1 is GTSNPN and CDR2 is SVGIG (reference sequence). Germline trimming cut 5 bases from V and 1 base from J; bases unmatched to any gene: 6. The CDR3 runs to 14 residues. CDR3 protein: CAWVPDRRTDTQYF. The CDR3 DNA sequence: TGTGCCTGGGTACCGGACAGGCGCACAGATACGCAGTATTTT.

This chain uses TRBV7-2 with TRBJ1-5, with 9 bases that match TRBD1. The CDR3 has 18 residues. The V gene end was trimmed by 4 bases and the J gene end by 1 base; junction bases not matched to a gene: 11. The germline V gene encodes CDR1 SGHTA and CDR2 FQGNSA. CDR3 in amino acids: CASSSALTGGKSNQPQHF. In DNA form, the CDR3 reads TGTGCCAGCAGCTCCGCCCTGACAGGGGGAAAGAGCAATCAGCCCCAGCATTTT.

V gene TRBV30 combines with J gene TRBJ2-2; TRBD1 might be the D (6 bases). Germline lookup yields CDR1 GTSNPN and CDR2 SVGIG (reference sequence). The CDR3 has 13 amino acids. V was pared by 2 bases and J by 9 bases, with 13 bases between. The DNA for the CDR3 is TGTGCCTGGAGTCTACAGGGAGTTCGGGAGCTGTTTTTT. It encodes CAWSLQGVRELFF.

J is TRBJ2-3 and V is TRBV19, with D unresolved. Trimming cost V 10 bases and J 5 bases, with 13 bases left between them. CDR1 is LNHDA and CDR2 is SQIVND in the germline V gene (reference sequence). The CDR3 length is 12 residues. This chain's CDR3 is CATSRRRDTQYF. The CDR3 nucleotides are TGTGCCACTTCCCGACGGAGAGATACGCAGTATTTT.